This TCR beta chain was captured by sequencing in a study of shared T cell receptors in the human thymus. Clones were sequenced by immunoSEQ multiplex PCR, and TCRdb holds only the in-frame ones, with some missing. This repertoire shows just under 550,000 clones, around 78% found once; its top ten account for approximately 0.013%. The CDR3 contains 15 residues. Per germline, CDR1 MNHEY and CDR2 SVGAGI. With V trimmed by 5 bases and J by 3 bases, 6 bases remained unmatched. These data also formed part of another study, on human thymus T cells. That study reports: Serving as donors were healthy Finnish infants, each of whom was having open corrective surgery for congenital heart defects. From resections taken during corrective heart surgery, the thymus tissue was obtained. Blood and thymic repertoires both appeared biased in V and J gene usage. The related literature has documented a marked overlap of thymic repertoires among unrelated individuals.

Sequences were obtained from thymocytes. The rearrangement links TRBV6-5 to TRBJ2-7, with 11 bases lining up with TRBD2. The receptor comes from a boy under two years old with a congenital heart defect. The CDR3 DNA is TGTGCCAGCAGTACGACTAGCGGGGTTATCTACGAGCAGTACTTC. It translates to CASSTTSGVIYEQYF.